These T cell receptor beta chains were read from a single sample in a study of blood T cells in healthy people across ages. MiXCR, applied by TCRdb to the 5' RACE reads, yields one record per CDR3 protein. This sample has about 1.8 million distinct CDR3 sequences, with about 49% found just once. Sequenced: blood. The receptor source for this set is a middle-aged woman in good health. Each CDR3 is given with its conserved first and last residue. The order of the fields is J gene, clone size, V gene, CDR3 length, D gene, CDR3 DNA, CDR3 protein. The D gene is left open where the match is weak. Clone size, where shown, is once, few, many, or a class for clones that have expanded.

J: TRBJ2-7; size: -; V: TRBV9; length: 16; D: TRBD1; DNA: TGTGCCAGCAGCGTAGACCCCGGGACAGGGGTGCACGAGCAGTACTTC; CDR3: CASSVDPGTGVHEQYF
J: TRBJ2-7; size: many; V: TRBV15; length: 14; D: TRBD1; DNA: TGTGCCACCAGCAGGGACAGGGGACCCTACGAGCAGTACTTC; CDR3: CATSRDRGPYEQYF
J: TRBJ2-1; size: -; V: TRBV5-1; length: 17; D: -; DNA: TGCGCCAGCAGCTTGGTTAATTCAAGGGGGATCGACAATGAGCAGTTCTTC; CDR3: CASSLVNSRGIDNEQFF
J: TRBJ2-5; size: -; V: TRBV3-1; length: 12; D: -; DNA: TGTGCCAGCAGCCAAGACTTACCGACCCAGTACTTC; CDR3: CASSQDLPTQYF
J: TRBJ1-2; size: -; V: TRBV7-4; length: 15; D: -; DNA: TGTGCCAGCAGCTTAGGGACCCCCGGGGGGCCTGGCTACACCTTC; CDR3: CASSLGTPGGPGYTF
J: TRBJ1-2; size: -; V: TRBV20-1; length: 12; D: -; DNA: TGCAGTATCAGCAGGGAAGGCTATGGCTACACCTTC; CDR3: CSISREGYGYTF
J: TRBJ1-1; size: -; V: TRBV5-6; length: 15; D: TRBD1; DNA: TGTGCCAGCAGCTTGGACAGGGGGCAATACACTGAAGCTTTCTTT; CDR3: CASSLDRGQYTEAFF
J: TRBJ1-4; size: -; V: TRBV5-1; length: 13; D: -; DNA: TGCGCCAGCAGCGTTCAGAATGAGGAAAAACTGTTTTTT; CDR3: CASSVQNEEKLFF
J: TRBJ2-3; size: few; V: TRBV29-1; length: 12; D: -; DNA: TGCAGCGTGGGACCACCAAATACGGCGCAGTATTTT; CDR3: CSVGPPNTAQYF
J: TRBJ1-6; size: -; V: TRBV5-1; length: 15; D: -; DNA: TGCGCCAGCAGCCCCGGGCAGGGGACGAATTCACCCCTCCACTTT; CDR3: CASSPGQGTNSPLHF
J: TRBJ2-3; size: -; V: TRBV7-6; length: 18; D: TRBD2; DNA: TGTGCCAGCAGCCTCGGGACTAGCGGGGGCTCTAGCACAGATACGCAGTATTTT; CDR3: CASSLGTSGGSSTDTQYF
J: TRBJ1-6; size: -; V: TRBV6-6; length: 14; D: -; DNA: TGTGCCAGCAGTGACAACACCGGTGTGACACCCCTCCACTTT; CDR3: CASSDNTGVTPLHF
J: TRBJ1-6; size: -; V: TRBV3-1; length: 19; D: -; DNA: TGTGCCAGCAGCCAAGATTTTAGCCCCAGGTTGTCCTATAATTCACCCCTCCACTTT; CDR3: CASSQDFSPRLSYNSPLHF
J: TRBJ2-7; size: -; V: TRBV20-1; length: 14; D: -; DNA: TGCAGTTCCCAACACCGGCGGAGGTCCTACGAGCAGTACTTC; CDR3: CSSQHRRRSYEQYF
J: TRBJ2-7; size: -; V: TRBV20-1; length: 15; D: TRBD2; DNA: TGCAGTGCTCGCGGGACTAGCGGGGGGAACTACGAGCAGTACTTC; CDR3: CSARGTSGGNYEQYF
J: TRBJ1-2; size: once; V: TRBV27; length: 16; D: -; DNA: TGTGCCAGCAGTACCAATACCGGGACACAGAAGGGTGGCTACACCTTC; CDR3: CASSTNTGTQKGGYTF
J: TRBJ2-7; size: -; V: TRBV4-3; length: 16; D: -; DNA: TGCGCCAGCAGCCAACTGGGGAACGAAGGGGGTAGCGAGCAGTACTTC; CDR3: CASSQLGNEGGSEQYF
J: TRBJ1-2; size: -; V: TRBV28; length: 14; D: -; DNA: TGTGCCAGCAGTTCCCGATACCACAACTATGGCTACACCTTC; CDR3: CASSSRYHNYGYTF
J: TRBJ2-1; size: -; V: TRBV29-1; length: 11; D: -; DNA: TGCAGCGCCGGAAGGGTGTCTGAGCAGTTCTTC; CDR3: CSAGRVSEQFF
J: TRBJ2-3; size: -; V: TRBV9; length: 14; D: TRBD2; DNA: TGTGCCAGCGCGGGGGGACGATTCACAGATACGCAGTATTTT; CDR3: CASAGGRFTDTQYF
J: TRBJ2-5; size: -; V: TRBV6-4; length: 13; D: -; DNA: TGTGCCAGCAGTGACGGGCGTGGGGAGACCCAGTACTTC; CDR3: CASSDGRGETQYF
J: TRBJ1-2; size: -; V: TRBV14; length: 13; D: -; DNA: TGTGCCAGCAGCCAAACGGGACACTATGGCTACACCTTC; CDR3: CASSQTGHYGYTF
J: TRBJ2-2; size: -; V: TRBV12-3/TRBV12-4; length: 16; D: -; DNA: TGTGCCAGCAGTTTAGAGGCTAGCGCTAGCGCCGGGGAGCTGTTTTTT; CDR3: CASSLEASASAGELFF
J: TRBJ2-5; size: -; V: TRBV28; length: 16; D: TRBD1; DNA: TGTGCCAGCAGTTTAGTAGGATTAGGGGGCCGAGAGACCCAGTACTTC; CDR3: CASSLVGLGGRETQYF
J: TRBJ1-1; size: -; V: TRBV27; length: 18; D: TRBD1; DNA: TGTGCCAGCAGTTTGAGGGGGGACAGGGCCTACTTAAACACTGAAGCTTTCTTT; CDR3: CASSLRGDRAYLNTEAFF
J: TRBJ2-1; size: once; V: TRBV11-3; length: 15; D: -; DNA: TGTGTCAGCAGCTTAACAGGGAGCTCCTACAATGAGCAGTTCTTC; CDR3: CVSSLTGSSYNEQFF